These T cell receptor beta chains were read from a single sample in a study of shared clonotypes between healthy human individuals. TCRdb keeps only in-frame clones here, not all; method: immunoSEQ multiplex PCR. The sample lists about 2.1 million clones; 90% to 95% were seen once. The sequencing input was naive CD8+ T cells from PBMCs. These receptors all come from a man between 18 and 29 years old in good health. Some clones in this sample may be carry-over from other donors' samples. Each CDR3 is given with its conserved first and last residue. Fields, in order: J gene, clone size, D gene, V gene, CDR3 protein, CDR3 DNA. A D gene is named only where the DNA matches it firmly. Size is stated for part of the rows, as once, few or many counts, or as a class when the clone is expanded.

J gene: TRBJ2-6; clone size: .; D gene: .; V gene: TRBV12-2; CDR3 protein: CASRKTPSTQSRANVLTF; CDR3 DNA: TGTGCAAGTCGCAAGACTCCCTCCACACAAAGTCGGGCCAACGTCCTGACTTTC
J gene: TRBJ2-7; clone size: .; D gene: .; V gene: TRBV2; CDR3 protein: CASSLSPTYEQYF; CDR3 DNA: TGTGCCAGCAGTCTAAGTCCCACCTACGAGCAGTACTTC
J gene: TRBJ1-1; clone size: .; D gene: TRBD1; V gene: TRBV13; CDR3 protein: CASSLGRGWTEAFF; CDR3 DNA: TGTGCCAGCAGCTTAGGCAGGGGGTGGACTGAAGCTTTCTTT
J gene: TRBJ2-2; clone size: many; D gene: .; V gene: TRBV11-2; CDR3 protein: CASRVGTGELFF; CDR3 DNA: TGTGCCAGCAGGGTCGGTACCGGGGAGCTGTTTTTT
J gene: TRBJ2-1; clone size: .; D gene: .; V gene: TRBV9; CDR3 protein: CASSVAGGRNEQFF; CDR3 DNA: TGTGCCAGCAGCGTAGCCGGGGGCAGGAATGAGCAGTTCTTC
J gene: TRBJ1-5; clone size: .; D gene: .; V gene: TRBV27; CDR3 protein: CASSLDQLGNQPQHF; CDR3 DNA: TGTGCCAGCAGTTTAGACCAGTTGGGGAATCAGCCCCAGCATTTT
J gene: TRBJ2-7; clone size: .; D gene: .; V gene: TRBV5-1; CDR3 protein: CASSFPPFHEQYF; CDR3 DNA: TGCGCCAGCAGCTTTCCTCCGTTCCACGAGCAGTACTTC
J gene: TRBJ1-1; clone size: few; D gene: TRBD1; V gene: TRBV13; CDR3 protein: CASSQRTGGTEAFF; CDR3 DNA: TGTGCCAGCAGCCAGAGGACAGGGGGAACTGAAGCTTTCTTT
J gene: TRBJ2-1; clone size: .; D gene: .; V gene: TRBV9; CDR3 protein: CASSVAIQSEQFF; CDR3 DNA: TGTGCCAGCAGCGTAGCTATCCAAAGTGAGCAGTTCTTC
J gene: TRBJ2-3; clone size: .; D gene: .; V gene: TRBV4-2; CDR3 protein: CASSPQITDTQYF; CDR3 DNA: TGTGCCAGCAGCCCTCAGATCACAGATACGCAGTATTTT
J gene: TRBJ1-2; clone size: .; D gene: .; V gene: TRBV29-1; CDR3 protein: CSVLVLYGYTF; CDR3 DNA: TGCAGCGTTCTAGTCTTATATGGCTACACCTTC
J gene: TRBJ1-1; clone size: .; D gene: .; V gene: TRBV29-1; CDR3 protein: CSVEDRVAEAFF; CDR3 DNA: TGCAGCGTTGAAGATCGGGTCGCTGAAGCTTTCTTT
J gene: TRBJ1-1; clone size: .; D gene: TRBD1; V gene: TRBV6-5; CDR3 protein: CASSYSSGGTEAFF; CDR3 DNA: TGTGCCAGCAGTTACTCCTCAGGGGGCACTGAAGCTTTCTTT
J gene: TRBJ1-5; clone size: .; D gene: .; V gene: TRBV28; CDR3 protein: CASSLQGWNQPQHF; CDR3 DNA: TGTGCCAGCAGTTTACAGGGCTGGAATCAGCCCCAGCATTTT
J gene: TRBJ1-1; clone size: .; D gene: .; V gene: TRBV27; CDR3 protein: CASSPTGITEAFF; CDR3 DNA: TGTGCCAGCAGTCCTACAGGGATAACTGAAGCTTTCTTT
J gene: TRBJ1-1; clone size: .; D gene: .; V gene: TRBV27; CDR3 protein: CASSWSGTVNTEAFF; CDR3 DNA: TGTGCCAGCAGCTGGTCCGGGACGGTGAACACTGAAGCTTTCTTT
J gene: TRBJ2-1; clone size: .; D gene: TRBD2; V gene: TRBV9; CDR3 protein: CASSVVGQREINEQFF; CDR3 DNA: TGTGCCAGCAGCGTAGTTGGGCAGCGGGAGATTAATGAGCAGTTCTTC
J gene: TRBJ2-7; clone size: once; D gene: .; V gene: TRBV28; CDR3 protein: CASSTQRAHYEQYF; CDR3 DNA: TGTGCCAGCAGCACCCAGCGGGCGCACTACGAGCAGTACTTC
J gene: TRBJ1-5; clone size: .; D gene: .; V gene: TRBV6-5; CDR3 protein: CASRSMGVGQPQHF; CDR3 DNA: TGTGCCAGCAGGAGTATGGGGGTGGGTCAGCCCCAGCATTTT
J gene: TRBJ2-4; clone size: .; D gene: TRBD1; V gene: TRBV5-1; CDR3 protein: CASSSPRTGVSKNIQYF; CDR3 DNA: TGCGCCAGCAGCTCCCCTCGGACAGGGGTGTCCAAAAACATTCAGTACTTC
J gene: TRBJ2-1; clone size: .; D gene: .; V gene: TRBV5-8; CDR3 protein: CASSFTQFF; CDR3 DNA: TGTGCCAGCAGCTTCACCCAGTTCTTC
J gene: TRBJ1-1; clone size: .; D gene: .; V gene: TRBV19; CDR3 protein: CASSIARNMNTEAFF; CDR3 DNA: TGTGCCAGTAGTATAGCAAGAAACATGAACACTGAAGCTTTCTTT
J gene: TRBJ2-5; clone size: .; D gene: TRBD1; V gene: TRBV6-5; CDR3 protein: CASRYHRGRETQYF; CDR3 DNA: TGTGCCAGCAGATACCACAGGGGGCGAGAGACCCAGTACTTC
J gene: TRBJ1-4; clone size: .; D gene: TRBD1; V gene: TRBV5-5; CDR3 protein: CASGQRGQGTNEKLFF; CDR3 DNA: TGTGCCAGCGGGCAACGTGGACAGGGCACCAATGAAAAACTGTTTTTT